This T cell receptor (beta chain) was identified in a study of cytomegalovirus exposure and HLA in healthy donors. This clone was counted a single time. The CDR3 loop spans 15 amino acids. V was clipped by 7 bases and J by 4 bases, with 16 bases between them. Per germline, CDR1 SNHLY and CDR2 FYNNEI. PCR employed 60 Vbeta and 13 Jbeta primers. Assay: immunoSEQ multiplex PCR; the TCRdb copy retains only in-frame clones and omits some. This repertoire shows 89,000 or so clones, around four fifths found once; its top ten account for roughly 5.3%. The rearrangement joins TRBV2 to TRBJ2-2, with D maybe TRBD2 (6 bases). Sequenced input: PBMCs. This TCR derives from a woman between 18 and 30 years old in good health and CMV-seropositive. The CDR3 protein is CASKAGPGGTGELFF. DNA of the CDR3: TGTGCCAGCAAGGCGGGCCCCGGGGGCACCGGGGAGCTGTTTTTT.